This T cell receptor beta chain appears in the sequencing data of a study of control samples from healthy donors and cancer patients. Trimming cost V 11 bases and J 5 bases, with 27 bases left between them. Germline V gene sequence: CDR1 SGHVS, CDR2 FNYEAQ. There are 17 residues in the CDR3. TCRdb's copy holds only in-frame clones and misses some; the assay was immunoSEQ multiplex PCR. The sample yields some 73,000 clones, 94% seen once. The chain is built from TRBV7-6 and TRBJ1-4, with D possibly being TRBD1 (5 bases). The receptor's source is a middle-aged woman in good health. Sequencing was carried out using blood. CDR3 amino acids: CAGTKPGLNTPNEKLFF. The CDR3 DNA sequence: TGTGCCGGTACCAAACCGGGACTGAACACACCGAATGAAAAACTGTTTTTT.